The sequence of this T cell receptor (beta chain) was determined in a study of T cell repertoires in cytomegalovirus infection (dated by TCRdb to the late 2010s). General notes on the study: Because public TCR beta signatures pointed to carriage of CMV infection together with the matching HLA type, the HLA type of each donor mattered for the analysis.

The CDR3 runs 15 amino acids, cysteine and phenylalanine included. The CDR3 DNA has 45 bases and is translated from base 1. The germline V gene provides CDR1 SGHTA and CDR2 FQGNSA. The trim is 5 bases for V and 5 bases for J, with a gap of 18 bases between the germline ends. This clonotype has ten or more counts. Its antigen is currently not known. The sample holds no much larger clone one base away, and base qualities are not on file. Sequencing used an Illumina HiSeq 1500. The public reads were quality trimmed at Q25 with fastp and then assembled into clones with MiXCR by TCRdb, keeping productive beta chains. Every CDR3 protein is listed once, alongside the most common genes and DNA of its rows. Here the sample has about 530,000 distinct CDR3 sequences; approximately 26% occur a single time. Clones ranked in the top ten supply approximately 13% of the sample. Broad study findings and their caveats: The ex vivo response was dominated by HLA-C-restricted CMV-specific TCR beta clonotypes, which also provided the single most frequent clonotype in two of eight donors. Cumulative frequency of public TCR beta family members discriminated carriers of CMV infection plus the relevant HLA type in this cohort and an independent approximately 340-donor cohort.

The rearranged segments are TRBV7-2 and TRBJ1-1, with no confidently assigned D gene. The sequence derives from a human donor in good health (CMV status not recorded). Some clones in this sample may be carry-over from other donors' samples. What was sequenced was PBMCs. The encoded CDR3 is CASSPRSDLGTEAFF. The DNA sequence is as follows: TGTGCCAGCAGCCCCCGCTCGGACCTGGGGACTGAAGCTTTCTTT. The full variable domain, with segments outside the CDR3 supplied by the reference TRBV7-2 and TRBJ1-1 proteins, appears as GAGVSQSPSNKVTEKGKDVELRCDPISGHTALYWYRQSLGQGLEFLIYFQGNSAPDKSGLPSDRFSAERTGGSVSTLTIQRTQQEDSAVYLCASSPRSDLGTEAFFGQGTRLTVV.